The following is a T cell receptor beta chain sequence with its context. Its antigen is unknown. This sample is part of a study of T cells in localized non-small cell lung cancer. Germline V gene sequence: CDR1 SGHDT, CDR2 YYEEEE. Between the trimmed V and J ends, which lost 4 bases and 0 bases, there was a span of 20 bases. This CDR3 has 18 amino acids. Here immunoSEQ multiplex PCR was the method, and the copy in TCRdb shows in-frame clones only, minus some. Of over 30,000 clones listed, 88% are singletons. Study conclusions and caveats: A median of 57 of the top 100 tumor clones appeared in adjacent lung, which was paired and uninvolved.

This receptor was obtained from a woman aged 35 to 75 with stage I lung adenocarcinoma. This specimen was peripheral blood, taken before any cancer treatment. The chain has TRBV5-6 and TRBJ2-1; D may be TRBD1 (6 bases). This CDR3 is CASSALPGGPDSYNEQFF. The DNA for the CDR3 is TGTGCCAGCAGCGCCCTTCCTGGGGGCCCGGACTCCTACAATGAGCAGTTCTTC.